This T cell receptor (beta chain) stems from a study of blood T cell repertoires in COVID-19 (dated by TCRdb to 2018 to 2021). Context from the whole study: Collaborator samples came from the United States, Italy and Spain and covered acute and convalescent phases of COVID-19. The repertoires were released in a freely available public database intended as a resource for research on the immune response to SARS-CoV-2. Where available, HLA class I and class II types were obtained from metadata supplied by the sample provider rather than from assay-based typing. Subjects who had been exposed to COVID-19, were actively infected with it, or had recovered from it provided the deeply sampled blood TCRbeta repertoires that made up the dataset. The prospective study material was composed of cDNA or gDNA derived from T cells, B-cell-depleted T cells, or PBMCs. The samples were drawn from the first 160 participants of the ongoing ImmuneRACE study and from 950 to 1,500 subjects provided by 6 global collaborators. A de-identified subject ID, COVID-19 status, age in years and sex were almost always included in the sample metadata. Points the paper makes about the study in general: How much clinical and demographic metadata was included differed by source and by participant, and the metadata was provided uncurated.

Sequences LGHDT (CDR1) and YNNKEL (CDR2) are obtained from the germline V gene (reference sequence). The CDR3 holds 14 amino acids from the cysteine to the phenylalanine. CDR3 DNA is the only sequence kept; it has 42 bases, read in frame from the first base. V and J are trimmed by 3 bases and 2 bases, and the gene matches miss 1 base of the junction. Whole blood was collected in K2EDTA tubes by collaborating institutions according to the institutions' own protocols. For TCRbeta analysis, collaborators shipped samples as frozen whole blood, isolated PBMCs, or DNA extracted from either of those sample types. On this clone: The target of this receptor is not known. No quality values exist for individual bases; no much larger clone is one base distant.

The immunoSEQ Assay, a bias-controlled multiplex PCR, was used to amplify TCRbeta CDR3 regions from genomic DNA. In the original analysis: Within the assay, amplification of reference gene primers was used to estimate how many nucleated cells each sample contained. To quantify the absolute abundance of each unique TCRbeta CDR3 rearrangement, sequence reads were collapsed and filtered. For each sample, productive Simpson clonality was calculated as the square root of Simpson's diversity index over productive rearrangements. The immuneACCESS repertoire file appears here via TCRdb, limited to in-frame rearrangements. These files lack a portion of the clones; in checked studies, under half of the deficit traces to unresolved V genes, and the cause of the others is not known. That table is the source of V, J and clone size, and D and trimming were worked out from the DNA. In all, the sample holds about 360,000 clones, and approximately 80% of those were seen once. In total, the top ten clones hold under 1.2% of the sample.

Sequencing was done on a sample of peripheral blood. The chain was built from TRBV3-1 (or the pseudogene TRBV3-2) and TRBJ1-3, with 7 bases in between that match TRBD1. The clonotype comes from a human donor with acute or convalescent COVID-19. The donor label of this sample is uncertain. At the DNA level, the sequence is TGTGCCAGCAGCCAGGACAGGACTGGAAACACCATATATTTT. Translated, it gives CASSQDRTGNTIYF.